These T cell receptor beta chains were read from a single sample in a study of blood T cell repertoires in COVID-19. Only in-frame clones appear in the TCRdb table, and some are missing; sequencing was by immunoSEQ multiplex PCR. The sample contains roughly 70,000 clones, roughly nine tenths of which appear only once. Sequencing used peripheral blood. All receptors derive from a woman aged 50 to 60 with active COVID-19. Each CDR3 is given with its conserved first and last residue. The order of the fields is D gene, clone size, J gene, V gene, CDR3 protein, CDR3 DNA. The D gene is left open where the match is weak. Clone sizes are given selectively: once, few, many, or a class where the clone is expanded.

d_gene: NA
abundance: NA
j_gene: TRBJ2-7
v_gene: TRBV5-8
CDR3aa: CASTPSGDEQYF
CDR3nt: TGTGCCAGCACCCCCTCCGGGGACGAGCAGTACTTC

d_gene: TRBD2
abundance: NA
j_gene: TRBJ2-3
v_gene: TRBV18
CDR3aa: CASSPGSASGGSTDTQYF
CDR3nt: TGTGCCAGCTCACCAGGGTCGGCTAGCGGAGGGAGCACAGATACGCAGTATTTT

d_gene: NA
abundance: NA
j_gene: TRBJ1-2
v_gene: TRBV6-5
CDR3aa: CASSYDRTVNYGYTF
CDR3nt: TGTGCCAGCAGTTACGACCGAACAGTGAACTATGGCTACACCTTC

d_gene: NA
abundance: NA
j_gene: TRBJ2-3
v_gene: TRBV12-3/TRBV12-4
CDR3aa: CASSFRRADTQYF
CDR3nt: TGTGCCAGCAGTTTCCGCAGGGCAGATACGCAGTATTTT

d_gene: TRBD1
abundance: NA
j_gene: TRBJ2-5
v_gene: TRBV6-5
CDR3aa: CASKGQGYQETQYF
CDR3nt: TGTGCCAGCAAGGGACAGGGATACCAAGAGACCCAGTACTTC

d_gene: NA
abundance: once
j_gene: TRBJ1-6
v_gene: TRBV9
CDR3aa: CASSARGDGSYNSPLHF
CDR3nt: TGTGCCAGCAGCGCCCGGGGGGACGGCTCCTATAATTCACCCCTCCACTTT

d_gene: TRBD2
abundance: NA
j_gene: TRBJ2-2
v_gene: TRBV4-2
CDR3aa: CASSPGLAANTGELFF
CDR3nt: TGTGCCAGCAGCCCTGGACTAGCGGCGAACACCGGGGAGCTGTTTTTT

d_gene: NA
abundance: NA
j_gene: TRBJ2-3
v_gene: TRBV3-1/TRBV3-2
CDR3aa: CASSLSDTQYF
CDR3nt: TGTGCCAGCAGCCTATCAGATACGCAGTATTTT

d_gene: TRBD1
abundance: NA
j_gene: TRBJ2-5
v_gene: TRBV3-1/TRBV3-2
CDR3aa: CASSRGTGKETQYF
CDR3nt: TGTGCCAGCAGCCGCGGGACAGGGAAAGAGACCCAGTACTTC

d_gene: NA
abundance: NA
j_gene: TRBJ1-1
v_gene: TRBV9
CDR3aa: CASSVDQGGWDEAFF
CDR3nt: TGTGCCAGCAGCGTAGATCAGGGAGGGTGGGATGAAGCTTTCTTT

d_gene: NA
abundance: NA
j_gene: TRBJ1-1
v_gene: TRBV11-2
CDR3aa: CASSLGVQGNTEAFF
CDR3nt: TGTGCCAGCAGCTTAGGAGTACAGGGGAACACTGAAGCTTTCTTT

d_gene: TRBD1
abundance: once
j_gene: TRBJ2-5
v_gene: TRBV10-1
CDR3aa: CASSEQGAQVETQYF
CDR3nt: TGCGCCAGCAGTGAACAGGGGGCGCAAGTAGAGACCCAGTACTTC

d_gene: NA
abundance: NA
j_gene: TRBJ2-3
v_gene: TRBV18
CDR3aa: CASSPDRSNTDTQYF
CDR3nt: TGTGCCAGCTCACCAGACAGATCCAACACAGATACGCAGTATTTT

d_gene: NA
abundance: NA
j_gene: TRBJ2-2
v_gene: TRBV5-1
CDR3aa: CASSLAGSTGELFF
CDR3nt: TGCGCCAGCAGCTTGGCAGGGTCTACCGGGGAGCTGTTTTTT

d_gene: TRBD1
abundance: NA
j_gene: TRBJ1-6
v_gene: TRBV4-1
CDR3aa: CASSRGQGNSPLHF
CDR3nt: TGCGCCAGCAGCCGAGGACAGGGGAACTCACCCCTCCACTTT

d_gene: TRBD2
abundance: NA
j_gene: TRBJ2-5
v_gene: TRBV11-2
CDR3aa: CASSLTVKGGSGETQYF
CDR3nt: TGTGCCAGCAGCTTGACTGTAAAGGGCGGGAGCGGAGAGACCCAGTACTTC

d_gene: NA
abundance: NA
j_gene: TRBJ1-3
v_gene: TRBV6-1
CDR3aa: CASSESPSSSGNTIYF
CDR3nt: TGTGCCAGCAGTGAATCACCGAGTAGCTCTGGAAACACCATATATTTT

d_gene: NA
abundance: NA
j_gene: TRBJ2-1
v_gene: TRBV7-8
CDR3aa: CASSLVSGGAHNEQFF
CDR3nt: TGTGCCAGCAGCTTAGTTTCTGGGGGCGCCCACAATGAGCAGTTCTTC

d_gene: NA
abundance: NA
j_gene: TRBJ2-2
v_gene: TRBV3-1/TRBV3-2
CDR3aa: CASSQEGQRWAGELFF
CDR3nt: TGTGCCAGCAGCCAAGAAGGACAGAGGTGGGCCGGGGAGCTGTTTTTT

d_gene: NA
abundance: NA
j_gene: TRBJ2-1
v_gene: TRBV20-1
CDR3aa: CSASDGNPYNEQFF
CDR3nt: TGCAGTGCTAGTGACGGGAATCCCTACAATGAGCAGTTCTTC

d_gene: TRBD1
abundance: NA
j_gene: TRBJ1-5
v_gene: TRBV2
CDR3aa: CASRGQANQPQHF
CDR3nt: TGTGCCAGCAGGGGACAGGCGAATCAGCCCCAGCATTTT

d_gene: NA
abundance: NA
j_gene: TRBJ1-5
v_gene: TRBV19
CDR3aa: CASKGRAQGNQPQHF
CDR3nt: TGTGCCAGTAAGGGCAGGGCCCAGGGCAATCAGCCCCAGCATTTT

d_gene: NA
abundance: NA
j_gene: TRBJ1-4
v_gene: TRBV30
CDR3aa: CAWSVSEEKLFF
CDR3nt: TGTGCCTGGAGTGTAAGTGAGGAAAAACTGTTTTTT

d_gene: NA
abundance: NA
j_gene: TRBJ2-1
v_gene: TRBV6-2/TRBV6-3
CDR3aa: CASSYSPDEQFF
CDR3nt: TGTGCCAGCAGTTACTCACCAGATGAGCAGTTCTTC

d_gene: NA
abundance: NA
j_gene: TRBJ2-1
v_gene: TRBV5-6
CDR3aa: CASSSPQEQFF
CDR3nt: TGTGCCAGCAGTAGCCCTCAGGAGCAGTTCTTC

d_gene: NA
abundance: NA
j_gene: TRBJ1-1
v_gene: TRBV6-5
CDR3aa: CASTSPRTEAFF
CDR3nt: TGTGCCAGCACCTCACCGAGGACTGAAGCTTTCTTT

d_gene: TRBD1
abundance: NA
j_gene: TRBJ2-7
v_gene: TRBV27
CDR3aa: CASSLGDRDYYEQYF
CDR3nt: TGTGCCAGCAGTTTGGGGGACAGGGATTACTACGAGCAGTACTTC

d_gene: TRBD2
abundance: NA
j_gene: TRBJ2-1
v_gene: TRBV4-2
CDR3aa: CASSQEWLAGAKSYNEQFF
CDR3nt: TGTGCCAGCAGCCAAGAGTGGCTAGCGGGAGCTAAGTCCTACAATGAGCAGTTCTTC

d_gene: NA
abundance: NA
j_gene: TRBJ2-3
v_gene: TRBV5-8
CDR3aa: CASSLGTLAGTDTQYF
CDR3nt: TGTGCCAGCAGCCTCGGGACTCTAGCCGGCACAGATACGCAGTATTTT

d_gene: NA
abundance: NA
j_gene: TRBJ2-7
v_gene: TRBV5-1
CDR3aa: CASSLDLNYEQYF
CDR3nt: TGCGCCAGCAGCCTGGACTTGAACTACGAGCAGTACTTC

d_gene: TRBD1
abundance: NA
j_gene: TRBJ1-2
v_gene: TRBV27
CDR3aa: CASSARDRGLYTF
CDR3nt: TGTGCCAGCAGTGCACGGGACAGGGGGCTCTACACCTTC

d_gene: NA
abundance: NA
j_gene: TRBJ2-3
v_gene: TRBV10-1
CDR3aa: CASRARGTDTQYF
CDR3nt: TGCGCCAGCCGGGCGAGGGGGACAGATACGCAGTATTTT

d_gene: NA
abundance: NA
j_gene: TRBJ1-3
v_gene: TRBV19
CDR3aa: CASRSDSGNTIYF
CDR3nt: TGTGCCAGTAGGAGTGACTCTGGAAACACCATATATTTT

d_gene: TRBD1
abundance: NA
j_gene: TRBJ2-7
v_gene: TRBV28
CDR3aa: CASSGIDRGSDEQYF
CDR3nt: TGTGCCAGCAGTGGCATAGACAGGGGTTCGGACGAGCAGTACTTC

d_gene: TRBD2
abundance: NA
j_gene: TRBJ2-7
v_gene: TRBV27
CDR3aa: CASSPLGLAGDEQYF
CDR3nt: TGTGCCAGCAGCCCCCTGGGACTAGCGGGAGACGAGCAGTACTTC

d_gene: TRBD1
abundance: NA
j_gene: TRBJ1-2
v_gene: TRBV6-5
CDR3aa: CASSPDRDYGYTF
CDR3nt: TGTGCCAGCAGTCCGGACAGGGACTATGGCTACACCTTC

d_gene: NA
abundance: NA
j_gene: TRBJ1-2
v_gene: TRBV12-5
CDR3aa: CASGLVMSTGPSYGYTF
CDR3nt: TGTGCTAGTGGTTTGGTAATGTCTACAGGGCCTTCCTATGGCTACACCTTC

d_gene: NA
abundance: NA
j_gene: TRBJ2-1
v_gene: TRBV9
CDR3aa: CASSVGRGGGNNEQFF
CDR3nt: TGTGCCAGCAGCGTAGGTCGCGGCGGTGGTAACAATGAGCAGTTCTTC

d_gene: TRBD1
abundance: NA
j_gene: TRBJ2-5
v_gene: TRBV24-1
CDR3aa: CATSDQETGEERETQYF
CDR3nt: TGTGCCACCAGTGACCAGGAGACAGGGGAGGAGAGAGAGACCCAGTACTTC

d_gene: NA
abundance: NA
j_gene: TRBJ2-5
v_gene: TRBV18
CDR3aa: CASSPLRETQYF
CDR3nt: TGTGCCAGCTCACCACTTCGGGAGACCCAGTACTTC

d_gene: NA
abundance: NA
j_gene: TRBJ1-6
v_gene: TRBV2
CDR3aa: CASSVGDNAVALHF
CDR3nt: TGTGCCAGCAGTGTGGGGGACAACGCTGTAGCCCTCCACTTT

d_gene: TRBD1
abundance: NA
j_gene: TRBJ1-1
v_gene: TRBV9
CDR3aa: CASSAKGGSGGFSEAFF
CDR3nt: TGTGCCAGCAGCGCCAAAGGGGGTTCAGGGGGCTTCTCTGAAGCTTTCTTT

d_gene: TRBD2
abundance: NA
j_gene: TRBJ2-7
v_gene: TRBV10-1
CDR3aa: CASSVGLAGGPFDRYEQYF
CDR3nt: TGCGCCAGCAGTGTGGGACTAGCGGGAGGCCCGTTCGATCGCTACGAGCAGTACTTC

d_gene: TRBD1
abundance: NA
j_gene: TRBJ2-7
v_gene: TRBV3-1/TRBV3-2
CDR3aa: CASRHTGGSYEQYF
CDR3nt: TGTGCCAGCAGACATACAGGGGGTAGCTACGAGCAGTACTTC

d_gene: TRBD1
abundance: NA
j_gene: TRBJ2-5
v_gene: TRBV11-2
CDR3aa: CASAGWRDRVGYQETQYF
CDR3nt: TGTGCCAGCGCCGGATGGCGGGACAGGGTGGGGTACCAAGAGACCCAGTACTTC

d_gene: TRBD2
abundance: NA
j_gene: TRBJ2-5
v_gene: TRBV7-2
CDR3aa: CASSLAASGGQETQYF
CDR3nt: TGTGCCAGCAGCTTAGCGGCTAGCGGGGGGCAAGAGACCCAGTACTTC

d_gene: NA
abundance: NA
j_gene: TRBJ2-3
v_gene: TRBV28
CDR3aa: CASSLERSGTDTQYF
CDR3nt: TGTGCCAGCAGTTTGGAGCGGTCGGGGACAGATACGCAGTATTTT

d_gene: NA
abundance: NA
j_gene: TRBJ2-7
v_gene: TRBV19
CDR3aa: CASSILTSFSSYEQYF
CDR3nt: TGTGCCAGTAGTATTTTAACTAGCTTCAGCTCCTACGAGCAGTACTTC

d_gene: NA
abundance: NA
j_gene: TRBJ1-1
v_gene: TRBV19
CDR3aa: CASSTTRGGEAFF
CDR3nt: TGTGCCAGTAGTACCACGAGGGGGGGAGAAGCTTTCTTT

d_gene: NA
abundance: NA
j_gene: TRBJ2-6
v_gene: TRBV7-9
CDR3aa: CASSRGAGANVLTF
CDR3nt: TGTGCCAGCAGCAGGGGGGCCGGGGCCAACGTCCTGACTTTC

d_gene: TRBD1
abundance: NA
j_gene: TRBJ1-6
v_gene: TRBV5-8
CDR3aa: CASSSRTGAKINSPLHF
CDR3nt: TGTGCCAGCAGCTCAAGGACAGGGGCGAAGATTAATTCACCCCTCCACTTT

d_gene: TRBD2
abundance: NA
j_gene: TRBJ2-1
v_gene: TRBV30
CDR3aa: CAWTPSGRRQFF
CDR3nt: TGTGCCTGGACTCCCAGCGGGAGGAGGCAGTTCTTC

d_gene: TRBD2
abundance: NA
j_gene: TRBJ2-3
v_gene: TRBV4-1
CDR3aa: CASSQERPGGRASSYF
CDR3nt: TGCGCCAGCAGCCAAGAGCGGCCGGGCGGGAGGGCCTCTTCGTATTTT

d_gene: NA
abundance: NA
j_gene: TRBJ1-1
v_gene: TRBV6-2/TRBV6-3
CDR3aa: CASSYPNKGWMNTEAFF
CDR3nt: TGTGCCAGCAGTTACCCCAACAAGGGGTGGATGAACACTGAAGCTTTCTTT

d_gene: NA
abundance: NA
j_gene: TRBJ2-1
v_gene: TRBV6-5
CDR3aa: CASSYSGNEQFF
CDR3nt: TGTGCCAGCAGTTATAGTGGCAATGAGCAGTTCTTC

d_gene: TRBD2
abundance: NA
j_gene: TRBJ2-1
v_gene: TRBV6-6
CDR3aa: CASSQTSGADYNEQFF
CDR3nt: TGTGCCAGCAGTCAAACTAGCGGGGCCGATTACAATGAGCAGTTCTTC

d_gene: NA
abundance: NA
j_gene: TRBJ2-3
v_gene: TRBV18
CDR3aa: CASSPGPTDTQYF
CDR3nt: TGTGCCAGCTCACCTGGGCCGACAGATACGCAGTATTTT

d_gene: TRBD1
abundance: NA
j_gene: TRBJ1-2
v_gene: TRBV6-5
CDR3aa: CATWDRVSHGYTF
CDR3nt: TGTGCCACCTGGGACAGGGTGAGCCATGGCTACACCTTC

d_gene: TRBD2
abundance: once
j_gene: TRBJ2-7
v_gene: TRBV4-1
CDR3aa: CASSHSSLRTSGRGEQYF
CDR3nt: TGCGCCAGCAGCCACTCGAGCTTAAGGACTAGCGGGAGAGGGGAGCAGTACTTC

d_gene: NA
abundance: NA
j_gene: TRBJ1-1
v_gene: TRBV5-1
CDR3aa: CASSVQGNTEAFF
CDR3nt: TGCGCCAGCAGCGTTCAGGGTAACACTGAAGCTTTCTTT